Following are 18 T cell receptor beta chains from one sample sequenced in a study of T-cell memory formation after mild COVID-19. TCRdb reprocessed the 5' RACE reads via MiXCR and lists one record per CDR3 protein. This repertoire shows a few hundred thousand distinct CDR3 sequences, around 21% found once; its top ten account for around an eighth. Sequencing used PBMCs or a T cell subset sorted from them (not recorded which). Receptors originate from an adult woman who had mild COVID-19 (a few samples of this study predate the infection). Cell type and time point are not known.

V and J are TRBV6-2 or TRBV6-3 and TRBJ2-1; 7 bases agree with TRBD2. J was trimmed by 0 bases and V by 0 bases; bases with no gene match: 5. The germline V gene has CDR1 MNHEY and CDR2 SVGEGT. The CDR3 length is 17 residues. DNA for the CDR3: TGTGCCAGCAGTTACTCAGCGGGGTGGGGCTCCTACAATGAGCAGTTCTTC. It specifies CASSYSAGWGSYNEQFF.

This clonotype was found a few times. V usage is TRBV4-1 and J usage is TRBJ1-1; 8 bases align to TRBD1. Trimming at V came to 10 bases and at J to 1 base, leaving 14 bases not matched to a gene. This CDR3 has 16 amino acids. Looked up from germline, CDR1 is MGHRA and CDR2 is YSYEKL. CDR3 DNA sequence: TGCGCCACCTCAGGGGGCGTTATTGTGGGGAACACTGAAGCTTTCTTT. Its protein product is CATSGGVIVGNTEAFF.

V and J are TRBV4-3 and TRBJ2-3; 11 nucleotides line up with TRBD2. With V trimmed by 1 base and J by 3 bases, 9 bases remained unmatched. The CDR3 spans 18 residues. Looked up from germline, CDR1 is LGHNA and CDR2 is YSLEER. The CDR3 protein is CASSQVGLAGPETDTQYF. CDR3 in DNA: TGCGCCAGCAGCCAAGTAGGACTAGCGGGTCCCGAGACAGATACGCAGTATTTT.

This clonotype was counted only a few times. The chain is built from TRBV27 and TRBJ2-1; D not certain. The germline V gene encodes CDR1 MNHEY and CDR2 SMNVEV (reference sequence). This CDR3 spans 12 amino acids. V was cut by 3 bases and J by 9 bases, with 9 bases left in between. DNA for the CDR3: TGTGCCAGCAGTTTTATTTACGGTGAGCAGTTCTTC. Translation gives CASSFIYGEQFF.

The chain carries TRBV20-1 and TRBJ2-7, with TRBD2 matching over 8 bases. Trimming took 1 base from V and 4 from J; bases not matched to a gene: 3. CDR3 length: 13 residues. Germline V gives CDR1 DFQATT, CDR2 SNEGSKA (reference sequence). In DNA, the CDR3 is TGCAGTGCTAGAGGTAGCGGGGCATACGAGCAGTACTTC. This translates into CSARGSGAYEQYF.

The rearrangement links TRBV6-2 or TRBV6-3 to TRBJ2-7; D may be TRBD2 (5 bases). The CDR3 loop spans 18 amino acids. Germline V gene lookup returns CDR1 MNHEY and CDR2 SVGEGT. Trimming left V 4 bases short and J 4 bases short, with 26 bases between. In DNA form, the CDR3 reads TGTGCCAGCAGTTCCCAAATCCTTCGGGAAAGAATGATTTACGAGCAGTACTTC. Translated: CASSSQILRERMIYEQYF.

This clonotype showed up just a few times. CDR3 loop: CASRTDRAVNSPLHF. DNA for the CDR3: TGCGCCAGCAGAACGGACAGGGCGGTAAACTCACCCCTCCACTTT. The gene calls are TRBV5-1 and TRBJ1-6; 8 bases are shared with TRBD1. The CDR3 spans 15 residues. V dropped 5 bases and J dropped 10; count of bases not matched to a gene: 11. Looked up from germline, CDR1 is SGHRS and CDR2 is YFSETQ.

This chain uses TRBV5-1 with TRBJ1-2; 9 nucleotides align to TRBD1. The V segment lost 3 bases and the J segment 3 bases; nucleotides outside the gene matches: 3. CDR1 and CDR2 (germline): SGHRS, YFSETQ. The CDR3 loop spans 14 amino acids. The CDR3 region has the DNA TGCGCCAGCAGCTGGGGGGACAGGGACTATGGCTACACCTTC. This codes for CASSWGDRDYGYTF. Filled out from reference TRBV5-1 and TRBJ1-2, the complete variable domain reads KAGVTQTPRYLIKTRGQQVTLSCSPISGHRSVSWYQQTPGQGLQFLFEYFSETQRNKGNFPGRFSGRQFSNSRSEMNVSTLELGDSALYLCASSWGDRDYGYTFGSGTRLTVV.

There are a few counts of this clonotype. This chain connects TRBV20-1 to TRBJ1-2; D ambiguous. Trimming removed 2 bases at V and 4 bases at J, with 14 bases between. The CDR3 sequence is 14 residues long. Germline V gene data show CDR1 as DFQATT and CDR2 as SNEGSKA (reference sequence). The DNA of the CDR3 is TGCAGTGCTAGACCACCGGAACTTAGCTATGGCTACACCTTC. The encoded protein is CSARPPELSYGYTF.

The chain employs TRBV15 and TRBJ2-3; no clear D. This CDR3 has 15 residues. V lost 0 bases to trimming and J lost 0 bases, with 7 bases between them. The germline V gene encodes CDR1 LNHNV and CDR2 YYDKDF (reference sequence). The chain's CDR3 is CATSREDRSTDTQYF. The CDR3 region has the DNA TGTGCCACCAGCAGAGAGGATCGCAGCACAGATACGCAGTATTTT.

This clonotype occurred a few times. The chain carries TRBV4-1 and TRBJ2-7, with 7 nucleotides matching TRBD1. Germline-derived CDR1 and CDR2 are MGHRA and YSYEKL. Trimming removed 0 bases from V and 6 bases from J; junction bases left unmatched: 2. The CDR3 has 13 residues. The chain's CDR3 is CASSQDHRGEQYF. The CDR3 coding sequence is TGCGCCAGCAGCCAAGATCACAGGGGCGAGCAGTACTTC.

There are a few counts of this clonotype. The gene calls are TRBV18 and TRBJ2-7; 10 bases align to TRBD2. Per the germline V gene, CDR1 is KGHSH and CDR2 is LQKENI. The V and J ends lost 6 bases and 2 bases, in that order; junction bases with no gene match: 7. The CDR3 has 15 amino acids. The CDR3 coding sequence is TGTGCCAGCTCGCAAACTAGCGGGGTTACCTACGAGCAGTACTTC. Encoded protein: CASSQTSGVTYEQYF.

This rearrangement joins TRBV2 to TRBJ1-2, with 8 nucleotides matching TRBD1. The CDR3 runs to 15 residues. Germline loops: CDR1 SNHLY, CDR2 FYNNEI. Germline trimming cut 8 bases from V and 2 bases from J; bases unmatched to any gene: 10. The CDR3 region has the DNA TGTGCCAGCCTATCCCCAGGGGGCGTCAACTATGGCTACACCTTC. Protein sequence: CASLSPGGVNYGYTF.

This clonotype was counted at least ten times. CDR3 DNA sequence: TGCAGCGTTGAGGGCAGGGTAACAGATACGCAGTATTTT. It encodes CSVEGRVTDTQYF. V usage is TRBV29-1 and J usage is TRBJ2-3; a possible D gene is TRBD1 (5 bases). Trimming took off 3 bases at V and 3 bases at J, with 10 bases between the two ends. Germline V gives CDR1 SQVTM, CDR2 ANQGSEA. CDR3 length equals 13 residues.

This clonotype was detected only a few times. The chain uses TRBV5-6 and TRBJ1-4; D possibly corresponds to TRBD1 (5 bases). This CDR3 comprises 15 residues. The ends were cut back, 5 bases at V and 3 bases at J, with 14 bases in the middle. The germline V gene encodes CDR1 SGHDT and CDR2 YYEEEE. The CDR3 region is CASRLSGLANEKLFF. CDR3 DNA sequence: TGTGCCAGCAGATTATCGGGGCTTGCTAATGAAAAACTGTTTTTT.

In this sample, this clonotype turned up many times. V usage is TRBV9 and J usage is TRBJ1-2; D is unresolved. Germline V gives CDR1 SGDLS, CDR2 YYNGEE. This CDR3 contains 13 residues. Trimming cost V 3 bases and J 8 bases, with 14 bases left between them. CDR3 loop: CASSGLVGVGYTF. The DNA for the CDR3 is TGTGCCAGCAGCGGTCTCGTAGGAGTGGGCTACACCTTC.

This chain uses TRBV6-5 with TRBJ2-7; a possible D gene is TRBD2 (5 bases). The germline V gene has CDR1 MNHEY and CDR2 SVGAGI. The CDR3 runs to 14 residues. V gave up 5 bases and J gave up 0 bases, with 11 bases separating them. The CDR3 DNA follows: TGTGCCAGCAGTAACAGAGGGAGCTCCTACGAGCAGTACTTC. Translated: CASSNRGSSYEQYF.

CDR3 sequence (DNA): TGTGCCTGGGGACCCGGGACAGGGCCCGAAGCTTTCTTT. It specifies CAWGPGTGPEAFF. V is TRBV30 and J is TRBJ1-1; 9 nucleotides match TRBD1. In germline, CDR1 is GTSNPN, CDR2 SVGIG (reference sequence). The V and J ends lost 5 bases and 8 bases, in that order; junction bases with no gene match: 9. The CDR3 has 13 amino acids.